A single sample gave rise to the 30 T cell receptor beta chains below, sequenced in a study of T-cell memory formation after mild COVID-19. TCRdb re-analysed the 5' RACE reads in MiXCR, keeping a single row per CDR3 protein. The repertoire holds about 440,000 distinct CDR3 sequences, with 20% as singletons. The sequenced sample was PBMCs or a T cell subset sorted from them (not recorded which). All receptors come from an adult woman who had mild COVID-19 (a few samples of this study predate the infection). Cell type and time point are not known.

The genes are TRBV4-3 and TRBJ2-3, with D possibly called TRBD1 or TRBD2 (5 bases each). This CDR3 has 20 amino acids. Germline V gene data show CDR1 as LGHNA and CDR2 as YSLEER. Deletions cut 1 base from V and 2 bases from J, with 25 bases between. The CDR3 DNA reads TGCGCCAGCAGCCAAGTCGGACTCCCGGCTCGGGACGGGCTCACAGATACGCAGTATTTT. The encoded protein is CASSQVGLPARDGLTDTQYF.

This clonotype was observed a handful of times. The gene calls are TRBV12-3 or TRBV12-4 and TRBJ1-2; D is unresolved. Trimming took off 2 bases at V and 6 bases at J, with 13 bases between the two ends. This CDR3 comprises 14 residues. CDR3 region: CASSLSATPNGYTF. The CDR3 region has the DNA TGTGCCAGCAGTTTATCCGCAACCCCCAATGGCTACACCTTC.

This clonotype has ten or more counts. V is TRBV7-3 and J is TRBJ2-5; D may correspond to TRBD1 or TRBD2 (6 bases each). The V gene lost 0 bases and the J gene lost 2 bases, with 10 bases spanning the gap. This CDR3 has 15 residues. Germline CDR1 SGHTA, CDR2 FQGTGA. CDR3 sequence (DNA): TGTGCCAGCAGCTTAACAGGGGGGTTTCAAGAGACCCAGTACTTC. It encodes CASSLTGGFQETQYF.

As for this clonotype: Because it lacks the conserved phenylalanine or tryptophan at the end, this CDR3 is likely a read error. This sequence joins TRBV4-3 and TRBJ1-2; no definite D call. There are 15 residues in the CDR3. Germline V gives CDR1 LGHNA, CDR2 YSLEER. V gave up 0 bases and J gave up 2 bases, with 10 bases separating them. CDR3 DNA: TGCGCCAGCAGCCAAGAATGGGAGGCGAACTATGGCTACACCTTA. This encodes CASSQEWEANYGYTL.

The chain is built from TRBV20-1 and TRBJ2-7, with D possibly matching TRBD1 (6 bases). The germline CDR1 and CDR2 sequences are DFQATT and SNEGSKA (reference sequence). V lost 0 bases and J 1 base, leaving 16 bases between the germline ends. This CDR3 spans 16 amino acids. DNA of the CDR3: TGCAGTGCTAGAGATCTCAGTGCAGGGGAGTCCTACGAGCAGTACTTC. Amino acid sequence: CSARDLSAGESYEQYF.

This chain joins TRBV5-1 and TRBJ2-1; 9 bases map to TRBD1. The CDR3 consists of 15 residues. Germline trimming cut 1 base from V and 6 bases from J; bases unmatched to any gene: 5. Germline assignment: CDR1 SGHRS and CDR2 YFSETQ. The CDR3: CASSLTGGAINEQFF. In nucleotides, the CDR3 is TGCGCCAGCAGCTTGACAGGGGGCGCCATCAATGAGCAGTTCTTC. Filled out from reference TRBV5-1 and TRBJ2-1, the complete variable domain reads KAGVTQTPRYLIKTRGQQVTLSCSPISGHRSVSWYQQTPGQGLQFLFEYFSETQRNKGNFPGRFSGRQFSNSRSEMNVSTLELGDSALYLCASSLTGGAINEQFFGPGTRLTVL.

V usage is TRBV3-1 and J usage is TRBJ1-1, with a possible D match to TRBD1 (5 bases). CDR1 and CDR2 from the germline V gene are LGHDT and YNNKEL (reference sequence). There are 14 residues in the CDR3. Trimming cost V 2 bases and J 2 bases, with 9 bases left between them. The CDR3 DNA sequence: TGTGCCAGCAGCCAACAGGGCTCCAACACTGAAGCTTTCTTT. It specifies CASSQQGSNTEAFF.

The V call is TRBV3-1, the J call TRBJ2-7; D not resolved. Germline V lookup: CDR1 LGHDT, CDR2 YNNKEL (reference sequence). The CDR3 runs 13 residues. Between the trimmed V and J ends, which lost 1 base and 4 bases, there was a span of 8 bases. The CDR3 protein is CASSQVERYEQYF. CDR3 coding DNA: TGTGCCAGCAGCCAAGTTGAGAGGTACGAGCAGTACTTC.

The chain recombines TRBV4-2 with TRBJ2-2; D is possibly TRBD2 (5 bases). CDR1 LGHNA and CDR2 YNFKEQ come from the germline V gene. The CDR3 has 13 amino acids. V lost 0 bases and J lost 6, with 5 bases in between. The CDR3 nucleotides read TGTGCCAGCAGCCAAGACGGGGCCGGGGAGCTGTTTTTT. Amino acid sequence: CASSQDGAGELFF.

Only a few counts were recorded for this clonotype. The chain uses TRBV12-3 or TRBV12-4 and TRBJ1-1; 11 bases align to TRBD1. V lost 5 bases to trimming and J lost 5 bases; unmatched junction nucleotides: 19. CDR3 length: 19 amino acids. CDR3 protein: CASSPRPGQGVWDGTEAFF. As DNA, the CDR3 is TGTGCCAGCAGTCCCCGACCGGGACAGGGGGTATGGGATGGGACTGAAGCTTTCTTT.

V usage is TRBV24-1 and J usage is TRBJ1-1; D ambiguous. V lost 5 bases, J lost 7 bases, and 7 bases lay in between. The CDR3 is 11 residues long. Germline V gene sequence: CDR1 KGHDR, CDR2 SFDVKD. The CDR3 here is CATSGGNEAFF. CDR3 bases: TGTGCCACCAGTGGAGGGAATGAAGCTTTCTTT.

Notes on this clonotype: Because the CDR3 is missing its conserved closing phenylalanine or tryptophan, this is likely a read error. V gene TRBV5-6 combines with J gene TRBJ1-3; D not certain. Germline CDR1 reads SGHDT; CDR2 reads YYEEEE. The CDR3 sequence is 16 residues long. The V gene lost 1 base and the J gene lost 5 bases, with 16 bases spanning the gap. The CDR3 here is CASSLRMVMERNTIYI. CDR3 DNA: TGTGCCAGCAGCTTGAGGATGGTGATGGAGCGAAACACCATATATATT.

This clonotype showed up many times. The CDR3 sequence is CASSPDLDSGEQFF. In nucleotides, the CDR3 is TGTGCCAGCAGCCCTGATCTGGACTCCGGTGAGCAGTTCTTC. The chain has TRBV12-3 or TRBV12-4 and TRBJ2-1; D is perhaps TRBD2 (5 bases). Trimming cost V 6 bases and J 9 bases, with 18 bases left between them. CDR3 length: 14 amino acids.

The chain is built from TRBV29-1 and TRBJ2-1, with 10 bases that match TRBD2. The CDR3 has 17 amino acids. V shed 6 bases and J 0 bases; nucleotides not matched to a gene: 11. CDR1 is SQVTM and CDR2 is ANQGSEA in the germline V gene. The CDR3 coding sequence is TGCAGCGTCGGGGGACTAGCGTTAAGTAGCTCCTACAATGAGCAGTTCTTC. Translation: CSVGGLALSSSYNEQFF.

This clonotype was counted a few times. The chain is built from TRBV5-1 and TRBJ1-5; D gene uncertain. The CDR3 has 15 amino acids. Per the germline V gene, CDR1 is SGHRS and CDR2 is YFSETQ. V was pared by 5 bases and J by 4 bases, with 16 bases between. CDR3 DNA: TGCGCCAGCAGATTGATGACGGGAAAAAATCAGCCCCAGCATTTT. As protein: CASRLMTGKNQPQHF.

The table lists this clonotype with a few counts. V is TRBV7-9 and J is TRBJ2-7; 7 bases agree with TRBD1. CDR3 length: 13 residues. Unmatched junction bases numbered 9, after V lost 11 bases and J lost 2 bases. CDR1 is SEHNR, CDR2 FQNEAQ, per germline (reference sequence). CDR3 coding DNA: TGTGCCTCTGGTCCGGGACAGACCTACGAGCAGTACTTC. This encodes CASGPGQTYEQYF.

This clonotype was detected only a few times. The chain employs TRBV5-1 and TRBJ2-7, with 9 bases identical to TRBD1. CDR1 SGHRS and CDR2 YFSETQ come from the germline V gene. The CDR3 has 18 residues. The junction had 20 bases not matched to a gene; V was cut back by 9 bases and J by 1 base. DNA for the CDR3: TGCGCCAACGATCCTGCCTTTGCGACAGGGGGATTTTCCTACGAGCAGTACTTC. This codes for CANDPAFATGGFSYEQYF.

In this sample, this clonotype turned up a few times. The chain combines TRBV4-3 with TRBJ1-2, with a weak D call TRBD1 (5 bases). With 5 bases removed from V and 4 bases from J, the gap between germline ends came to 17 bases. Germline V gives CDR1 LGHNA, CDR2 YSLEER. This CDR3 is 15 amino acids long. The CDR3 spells CASSFNLPGGYGYTF. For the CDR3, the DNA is TGCGCCAGCAGCTTTAACCTTCCCGGGGGCTATGGCTACACCTTC.

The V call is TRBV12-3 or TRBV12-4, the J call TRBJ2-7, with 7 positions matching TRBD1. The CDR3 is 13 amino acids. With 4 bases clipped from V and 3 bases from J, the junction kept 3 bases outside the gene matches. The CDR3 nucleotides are TGTGCCAGCAGTTGGGGACAGAGCTACGAGCAGTACTTC. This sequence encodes CASSWGQSYEQYF.

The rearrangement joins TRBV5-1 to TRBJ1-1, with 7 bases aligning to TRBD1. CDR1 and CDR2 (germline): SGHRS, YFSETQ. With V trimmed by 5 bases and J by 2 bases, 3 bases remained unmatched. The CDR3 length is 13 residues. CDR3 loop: CASRRDSNTEAFF. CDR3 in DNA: TGCGCCAGCAGAAGGGACAGCAACACTGAAGCTTTCTTT.

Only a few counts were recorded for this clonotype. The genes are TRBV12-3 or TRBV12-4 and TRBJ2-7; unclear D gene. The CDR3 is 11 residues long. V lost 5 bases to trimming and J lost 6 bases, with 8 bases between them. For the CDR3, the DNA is TGTGCCAGCAGTCTCCGGTTCGAGCAGTACTTC. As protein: CASSLRFEQYF.

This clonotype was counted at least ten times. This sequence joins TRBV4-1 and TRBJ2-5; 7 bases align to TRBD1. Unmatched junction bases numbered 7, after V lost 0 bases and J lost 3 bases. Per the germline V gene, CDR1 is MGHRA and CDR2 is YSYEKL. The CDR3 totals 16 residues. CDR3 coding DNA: TGCGCCAGCAGCCAAGAGGCGACAGGGTCCAAAGAGACCCAGTACTTC. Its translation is CASSQEATGSKETQYF.

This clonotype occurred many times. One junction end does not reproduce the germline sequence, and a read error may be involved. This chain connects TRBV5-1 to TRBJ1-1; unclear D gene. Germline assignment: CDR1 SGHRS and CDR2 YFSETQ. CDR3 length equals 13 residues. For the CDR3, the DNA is TGTGCCAGCAGTTTTGCAGAGAACACTGAAGCTTTCTTT. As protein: CASSFAENTEAFF.

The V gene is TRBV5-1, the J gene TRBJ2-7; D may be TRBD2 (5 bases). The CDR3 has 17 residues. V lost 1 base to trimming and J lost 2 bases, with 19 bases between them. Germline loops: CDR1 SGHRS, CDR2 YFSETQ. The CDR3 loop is CASSLTRRFRDPYEQYF. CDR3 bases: TGCGCCAGCAGCTTGACTCGACGTTTTCGGGATCCCTACGAGCAGTACTTC.

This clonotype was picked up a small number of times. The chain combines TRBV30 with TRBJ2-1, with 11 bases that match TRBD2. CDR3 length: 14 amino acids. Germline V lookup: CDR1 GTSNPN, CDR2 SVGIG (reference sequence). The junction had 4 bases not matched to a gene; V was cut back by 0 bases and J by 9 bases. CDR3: CAWSVSLAGVEQFF. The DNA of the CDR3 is TGTGCCTGGAGTGTGTCACTAGCGGGAGTTGAGCAGTTCTTC.

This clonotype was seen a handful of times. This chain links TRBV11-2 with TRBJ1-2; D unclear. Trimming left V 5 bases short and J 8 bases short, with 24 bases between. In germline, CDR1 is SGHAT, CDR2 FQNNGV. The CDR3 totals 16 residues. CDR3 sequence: CASSPTGYSPKLGYTF. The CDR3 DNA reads TGTGCCAGCAGCCCCACGGGATACTCCCCGAAGCTAGGCTACACCTTC.

The DNA of the CDR3 is TGCAGCGTGAAGGACAGGACGAACACCGGGGAGCTGTTTTTT. Its translation: CSVKDRTNTGELFF. V usage is TRBV29-1 and J usage is TRBJ2-2, with TRBD1 matching 7 bases. The CDR3 is made up of 14 amino acids. The junction had 4 bases not matched to a gene; V was cut back by 6 bases and J by 0 bases. Germline CDR1 reads SQVTM; CDR2 reads ANQGSEA.

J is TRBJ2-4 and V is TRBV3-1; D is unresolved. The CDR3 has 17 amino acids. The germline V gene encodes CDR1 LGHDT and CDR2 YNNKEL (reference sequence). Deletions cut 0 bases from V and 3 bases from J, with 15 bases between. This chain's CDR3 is CASSQDSDGVGKNIQYF. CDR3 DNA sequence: TGTGCCAGCAGCCAAGATTCTGACGGCGTTGGCAAAAACATTCAGTACTTC.

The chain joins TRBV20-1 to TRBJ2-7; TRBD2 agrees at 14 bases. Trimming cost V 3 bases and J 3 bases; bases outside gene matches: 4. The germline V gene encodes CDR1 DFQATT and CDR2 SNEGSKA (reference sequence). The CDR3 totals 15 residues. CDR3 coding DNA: TGCAGTGCTAGTAAAGGGACTAGCGGGGGCTACGAGCAGTACTTC. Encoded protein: CSASKGTSGGYEQYF.

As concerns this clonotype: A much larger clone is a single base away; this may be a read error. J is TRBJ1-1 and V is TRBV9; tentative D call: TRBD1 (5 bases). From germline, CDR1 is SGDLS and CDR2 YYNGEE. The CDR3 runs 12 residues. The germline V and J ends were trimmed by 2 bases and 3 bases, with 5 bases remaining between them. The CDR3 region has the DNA TGTGCCAGCAGCGTGGGGGACACTGAAGCTTTCTTT. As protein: CASSVGDTEAFF. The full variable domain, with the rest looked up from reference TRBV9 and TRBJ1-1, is DSGVTQTPKHLITATGQRVTLRCSPRSGDLSVYWYQQSLDQGLQFLIQYYNGEERAKGNILERFSAQQFPDLHSELNLSSLELGDSALYFCASSVGDTEAFFGQGTRLTVV.